A selection of T cell receptor beta chains follows, all from one sample in a study of shared clonotypes between healthy human individuals. The repertoire was sequenced with immunoSEQ multiplex PCR; TCRdb's copy has only in-frame clones and lacks some. The sample lists about 2 million clones, 85% to 95% seen once, with about 0.13% in the top ten. Sequenced input: naive CD4+ T cells sorted from blood. These receptors all come from a man between 18 and 35 years old in good health. Each CDR3 is given with its conserved first and last residue. A D gene is named only where the DNA matches it firmly. The listing skips clone size in some rows; elsewhere it reads once, few, many or a size class.

V gene,J gene,D gene,clone size,CDR3 DNA,CDR3 protein
TRBV7-8,TRBJ2-5,.,.,TGTGCCAGCAGCTTCACTCCCGGGACAATCCAAGAGACCCAGTACTTC,CASSFTPGTIQETQYF
TRBV19,TRBJ2-7,.,.,TGTGCCAGTAGTATAAAGCACTCAGGGGTCTACGAGCAGTACTTC,CASSIKHSGVYEQYF
TRBV7-2,TRBJ2-3,.,.,TGTGCCAGCAGCAAGCGGAGCTGGAGCCCAGATACGCAGTATTTT,CASSKRSWSPDTQYF
TRBV5-1,TRBJ2-7,TRBD1,.,TGCGCCAGCAGCTTGACAGGGGTAATGACATACGAGCAGTACTTC,CASSLTGVMTYEQYF
TRBV18,TRBJ2-3,TRBD1,.,TGTGCCAGCTCACCTATGACAGGGCCTACGCAGTATTTT,CASSPMTGPTQYF
TRBV19,TRBJ1-3,.,.,TGTGCCAGTACCAACACCGGGGGAGTAAACACCATATATTTT,CASTNTGGVNTIYF
TRBV5-1,TRBJ2-3,.,.,TGCGCCAGCCGCGGTTATGGCACAGATACGCAGTATTTT,CASRGYGTDTQYF
TRBV27,TRBJ2-2,TRBD2,.,TGTGCCAGCACTCTAAGGACAGAACTAGCGGGAGGGAGAACCGGGGAGCTGTTTTTT,CASTLRTELAGGRTGELFF
TRBV30,TRBJ1-5,.,.,TGTGCCTGGAGTGTTGGATTAGACAGTGAAGGCAATCAGCCCCAGCATTTT,CAWSVGLDSEGNQPQHF
TRBV5-1,TRBJ2-7,TRBD2,.,TGCGCCAGCAGCCGCGGACTAGCGGGGGCTAACTACGAGCAGTACTTC,CASSRGLAGANYEQYF
TRBV7-2,TRBJ2-7,TRBD2,.,TGTGCCAGCAGCTCCGGACTAGTTTCCTCCTACGAGCAGTACTTC,CASSSGLVSSYEQYF
TRBV2,TRBJ1-3,.,many,TGTGCCAGCCTGACGGACCCCTCTGGAAACACCATATATTTT,CASLTDPSGNTIYF
TRBV7-9,TRBJ1-3,.,.,TGTGCCAGCAGCCCACAGTTGGCCGGAAACACCATATATTTT,CASSPQLAGNTIYF
TRBV30,TRBJ1-5,.,.,TGTGCCTGGCACTACAATCAGCCCCAGCATTTT,CAWHYNQPQHF
TRBV7-9,TRBJ2-6,.,.,TGTGCCAGCAGCTTCTTTTATTTCGCGGAAAGTGGGGCCAACGTCCTGACTTTC,CASSFFYFAESGANVLTF
TRBV10-1,TRBJ2-3,.,once,TGCGCCAGCAGCCGGGACTTCACAGATACGCAGTATTTT,CASSRDFTDTQYF
TRBV11-2,TRBJ2-7,.,.,TGTGCCAGCAGCTTAACGACACCGGGACCCACTTACGAGCAGTACTTC,CASSLTTPGPTYEQYF
TRBV30,TRBJ1-2,TRBD1,few,TGTGCCTGGAGTCAGGTGGCGACAGGGCATGGCTACACCTTC,CAWSQVATGHGYTF
TRBV7-2,TRBJ2-5,.,.,TGTGCCAGCAGCTTAGTAGGGGGAGCGGTGATTGAGACCCAGTACTTC,CASSLVGGAVIETQYF
TRBV28,TRBJ2-7,TRBD2,.,TGTGCCAGCGAGACTAGCGGGACCTACGAGCAGTACTTC,CASETSGTYEQYF
TRBV19,TRBJ2-2,.,.,TGTGCCAGTAGTATAGCGTGGCAGACGACCACCGGGGAGCTGTTTTTT,CASSIAWQTTTGELFF
TRBV4-1,TRBJ1-1,TRBD1,.,TGCGCCAGCAGCTCCCGGGACAGGGGGGACTTGAACACTGAAGCTTTCTTT,CASSSRDRGDLNTEAFF
TRBV7-2,TRBJ2-5,.,.,TGTGCCAGCAGCTGGATACAGGGGACCCAGTACTTC,CASSWIQGTQYF
TRBV12-2,TRBJ2-5,.,.,TGTGCAAGTCGCTCCACCGGGCGGAAAGGGGAGACCCAGTACTTC,CASRSTGRKGETQYF
TRBV29-1,TRBJ1-1,.,.,TGCAGCGTTGAAGTTATGAGACAGAACACTGAAGCTTTCTTT,CSVEVMRQNTEAFF
TRBV30,TRBJ2-2,.,.,TGTGCCTGGAGTGTACGGATAGGGAACACCGGGGAGCTGTTTTTT,CAWSVRIGNTGELFF
TRBV19,TRBJ2-7,.,.,TGTGCCAGTAGTATTGCGCTACAAAGCTCCTACGAGCAGTACTTC,CASSIALQSSYEQYF
TRBV14,TRBJ2-1,.,.,TGTGCCAGCAGTCCGACAGCCCATACCTACAATGAGCAGTTCTTC,CASSPTAHTYNEQFF
TRBV5-4,TRBJ1-2,.,.,TGTGCCAGCACAATGTGGGGGGCCCATGGCTACACCTTC,CASTMWGAHGYTF
TRBV5-1,TRBJ1-5,TRBD1,.,TGCGCCAGCAGCCAAGGGGACAGGGGTGACCAGCCCCAGCATTTT,CASSQGDRGDQPQHF
TRBV5-6,TRBJ2-5,.,.,TGTGCCAGCAGCCCGGGCCCCCGCAGCCAAGAGACCCAGTACTTC,CASSPGPRSQETQYF
TRBV6-6,TRBJ1-3,TRBD1,.,TGTGCCAGCCGGGAGGGGGCGTTCTCTGGAAACACCATATATTTT,CASREGAFSGNTIYF
TRBV7-2,TRBJ2-5,.,.,TGTGCCAGCAGAGGTAGTGTGGAGACCCAGTACTTC,CASRGSVETQYF
TRBV5-1,TRBJ2-1,.,.,TGCGCCAGCAGCCCCATAGGGATCGGTGAGCAGTTCTTC,CASSPIGIGEQFF
TRBV7-2,TRBJ2-7,TRBD2,.,TGTGCCAGCAGCTTAGATGGGACTAGCGTCACCTACGAGCAGTACTTC,CASSLDGTSVTYEQYF
TRBV7-2,TRBJ1-4,.,.,TGTGCCAGCAGCCGCGGGGTAAATGAAAAACTGTTTTTT,CASSRGVNEKLFF
TRBV11-2,TRBJ2-7,.,.,TGTGCCAGCAGCTTAGATGGCCTGCGGCAGTTCGAGCAGTACTTC,CASSLDGLRQFEQYF
TRBV2,TRBJ1-1,.,once,TGTGCCAGCAGTTCCAATGGGCGTCACACTGAAGCTTTCTTT,CASSSNGRHTEAFF
TRBV4-1,TRBJ1-5,TRBD1,once,TGCGCCAGCAGCCAAGTTATTGGGACAGGCCCGGGCAACGTGGGTCAGCCCCAGCATTTT,CASSQVIGTGPGNVGQPQHF
TRBV28,TRBJ1-3,.,.,TGTGCCAGCAGCCGTGACAGTCTCTCTGGAAACACCATATATTTT,CASSRDSLSGNTIYF
TRBV7-2,TRBJ2-2,TRBD2,once,TGTGCCAGCAGCATAGCTAGCGGGAGTGTCACCGGGGAGCTGTTTTTT,CASSIASGSVTGELFF
TRBV4-3,TRBJ1-5,.,.,TGCGCCAGCAGCCAAGAGGTTGGGCTCAATCAGCCCCAGCATTTT,CASSQEVGLNQPQHF
TRBV29-1,TRBJ2-3,.,.,TGCAGCGTGGAACCAGGAAGCACAGATACGCAGTATTTT,CSVEPGSTDTQYF
TRBV2,TRBJ2-7,TRBD1,.,TGTGCCAGCAGCCGACAGGGGTCCTACGAGCAGTACTTC,CASSRQGSYEQYF
TRBV28,TRBJ2-3,TRBD2,.,TGTGCCAGCGGGACTAGCGGACCTAGCACAGATACGCAGTATTTT,CASGTSGPSTDTQYF
TRBV28,TRBJ2-1,TRBD2,.,TGTGCCAGCAGCACTAGCGGGGGGGCCCCCTACAATGAGCAGTTCTTC,CASSTSGGAPYNEQFF
TRBV7-2,TRBJ2-7,.,.,TGTGCCAGCAGCTTAGGTTTGGGTTCCGAGCAGTACTTC,CASSLGLGSEQYF
TRBV7-2,TRBJ1-5,TRBD1,.,TGTGCCAGCAGCTCTCGACAGGGAGGGGGTCAGCCCCAGCATTTT,CASSSRQGGGQPQHF
TRBV4-2,TRBJ2-7,TRBD1,.,TGTGCCAGCAGCCAGGATCTCGGACAGGGGGCGCGGGAGCAGTACTTC,CASSQDLGQGAREQYF